A single sample is the source of the 30 T cell receptor beta chains below, sequenced in a study of blood T cell repertoires in COVID-19. The assay was immunoSEQ multiplex PCR, and TCRdb's table has in-frame clones only and misses some. Here the sample spans 150,000 or so clones, about 87% being singletons. Source material: peripheral blood. Source of these receptors: a man aged 60 to 75 with COVID-19, enrolled during active disease.

A word on this clone: This specimen includes other DNA sequences encoding the same CDR3. The chain has TRBV18 and TRBJ1-2; 10 bases are shared with TRBD1. The CDR3 covers 14 residues. CDR1 is KGHSH and CDR2 is LQKENI in the germline V gene. Germline trimming cut 4 bases from V and 2 bases from J; bases unmatched to any gene: 1. The CDR3: CASSQGQGNYGYTF. CDR3 DNA: TGTGCCAGCTCACAGGGACAGGGGAACTATGGCTACACCTTC.

This clone has only a few counts. The chain combines TRBV4-2 with TRBJ1-2, with D perhaps TRBD1 (6 bases). Trimming stripped 0 bases from V and 4 bases from J, with 12 bases between. Per germline, CDR1 LGHNA and CDR2 YNFKEQ. The CDR3 runs to 15 residues. CDR3 coding DNA: TGTGCCAGCAGCCAAGAGAACAGGGCGACCTATGGCTACACCTTC. Encoded protein: CASSQENRATYGYTF.

The rearrangement joins TRBV3-1 (or the pseudogene TRBV3-2) to TRBJ2-5; perhaps TRBD1 as D (6 bases). The CDR3 consists of 16 residues. Per the germline V gene, CDR1 is LGHDT and CDR2 is YNNKEL (reference sequence). V was pared by 1 base and J by 2 bases, with 14 bases between. CDR3 protein: CASSQVNREKQETQYF. In DNA form, the CDR3 reads TGTGCCAGCAGCCAAGTCAACAGGGAGAAGCAAGAGACCCAGTACTTC.

The CDR3 loop is CASTFSTRGEKLFF. The CDR3 nucleotides read TGTGCCAGCACCTTTTCAACACGGGGTGAAAAACTGTTTTTT. J is TRBJ1-4 and V is TRBV11-2; D call uncertain. This CDR3 comprises 14 residues. Trimming stripped 7 bases from V and 7 bases from J, with 16 bases between. Germline V gene lookup returns CDR1 SGHAT and CDR2 FQNNGV.

The V gene is TRBV18, the J gene TRBJ2-5, with TRBD2 matching 7 bases. Germline lookup yields CDR1 KGHSH and CDR2 LQKENI. The CDR3 is 14 residues long. Trimming took 4 bases from V and 1 from J; bases not matched to a gene: 3. The CDR3 here is CASSLGTIQETQYF. The CDR3 DNA is TGTGCCAGCTCACTAGGGACTATCCAAGAGACCCAGTACTTC. The variable domain in full, with the rest retrieved from reference TRBV18 and TRBJ2-5, is NAGVMQNPRHLVRRRGQEARLRCSPMKGHSHVYWYRQLPEEGLKFMVYLQKENIIDESGMPKERFSAEFPKEGPSILRIQQVVRGDSAAYFCASSLGTIQETQYFGPGTRLLVL.

The V call is TRBV11-2, the J call TRBJ1-1; 11 bases map to TRBD1. Germline CDR1 reads SGHAT; CDR2 reads FQNNGV. V shed 0 bases, J shed 3 bases, and the junction held 3 bases outside the gene matches. The CDR3 sequence is 16 residues long. For the CDR3, the DNA is TGTGCCAGCAGCTTAGACGGACAGGGGGCTGACACTGAAGCTTTCTTT. Protein: CASSLDGQGADTEAFF.

V is TRBV6-2 or TRBV6-3 and J is TRBJ1-5, with a tentative D call TRBD1 (5 bases). CDR1 and CDR2 from the germline V gene are MNHEY and SVGEGT. The CDR3 is made up of 14 amino acids. V gave up 5 bases and J gave up 0 bases, with 8 bases separating them. DNA of the CDR3: TGTGCCAGCAGTAGGACAACTAGCAATCAGCCCCAGCATTTT. Translated, it gives CASSRTTSNQPQHF.

V usage is TRBV18 and J usage is TRBJ2-5; 15 nucleotides line up with TRBD2. The germline V gene encodes CDR1 KGHSH and CDR2 LQKENI. V trimming: 11 bases; J trimming: 5 bases; junction bases outside the gene matches: 9. The CDR3 spans 15 residues. Written as DNA, the CDR3 is TGTGCCGGAGGACTAGCGGGGGGGCCGAGCGAGACCCAGTACTTC. It codes for CAGGLAGGPSETQYF.

This sequence joins TRBV7-9 and TRBJ2-6, with a possible D match to TRBD2 (6 bases). Trimming removed 4 bases from V and 1 base from J, with 14 bases in between. CDR1 is SEHNR and CDR2 is FQNEAQ in the germline V gene (reference sequence). The CDR3 runs 17 residues. The CDR3 reads CASSSGGRRSGANVLTF. The CDR3 DNA is TGTGCCAGCAGCTCAGGAGGGAGAAGATCTGGGGCCAACGTCCTGACTTTC.

The genes are TRBV5-1 and TRBJ1-2, with 9 bases identical to TRBD1. Germline lookup yields CDR1 SGHRS and CDR2 YFSETQ. The V and J ends lost 0 bases and 4 bases, in that order; junction bases with no gene match: 4. The CDR3 has 15 amino acids. The CDR3 DNA reads as TGCGCCAGCAGCTTGGAAGGACAGGGGCCCTATGGCTACACCTTC. It yields the protein CASSLEGQGPYGYTF.

V is TRBV11-2 and J is TRBJ2-2; D gene ambiguous. The V end was cut by 5 bases, the J end by 3 bases, with 7 bases between. This CDR3 contains 13 residues. Germline V gene lookup returns CDR1 SGHAT and CDR2 FQNNGV. CDR3 nucleotides: TGTGCCAGCAGCCGTACGGACACCGGGGAGCTGTTTTTT. Its translation: CASSRTDTGELFF.

The chain recombines TRBV28 with TRBJ1-1; tentative D call: TRBD1 (6 bases). CDR1 and CDR2 from the germline V gene are MDHEN and SYDVKM. The CDR3 length is 15 residues. Trimming stripped 7 bases from V and 6 bases from J, with 21 bases between. In DNA, the CDR3 is TGTGCCAGCACCCCGCGGGGGGCGCCCCGGCCTGAAGCTTTCTTT. Its translation: CASTPRGAPRPEAFF.

The CDR3 spells CASSPGTGGAETQYF. CDR3 bases: TGCGCCAGCAGCCCCGGGACAGGGGGCGCGGAGACCCAGTACTTC. V is TRBV5-1 and J is TRBJ2-5; TRBD1 aligns across 12 bases. The CDR3 consists of 15 residues. Per germline, CDR1 SGHRS and CDR2 YFSETQ. J was trimmed by 5 bases and V by 4 bases; bases with no gene match: 6.

The V and J genes are TRBV29-1 and TRBJ1-2; D not certain. CDR3 length equals 12 residues. V was shortened by 7 bases and J by 1 base, with 10 bases between the two germline ends. Germline V lookup: CDR1 SQVTM, CDR2 ANQGSEA. The CDR3 nucleotides are TGCAGCGGCTTACAGAATAACTATGGCTACACCTTC. Translating it yields CSGLQNNYGYTF.

In this sample, this clone turned up once. One end of the junction does not line up with germline, which may come from a read error. This chain links TRBV7-7 with TRBJ2-1; the match to TRBD2 covers 14 bases. Germline lookup yields CDR1 SSHAT and CDR2 FNYEAQ (reference sequence). The CDR3 has 15 residues. As DNA, the CDR3 is TGTGCTAGCAGCTCGGGACTAGCGGGAGTCAATGAGCAGTTCTTC. It yields the protein CASSSGLAGVNEQFF.

The chain joins TRBV23-1 to TRBJ1-5, with D maybe TRBD1 (5 bases). TRBV23-1 is reported as an ORF; its role is uncertain. V shed 6 bases and J shed 0 bases, with 15 bases lying between them. This CDR3 region has 16 residues. DNA of the CDR3: TGCGCCAGCAGGGACAAACGACCTTATAGCAATCAGCCCCAGCATTTT. Its protein product is CASRDKRPYSNQPQHF.

This clone was counted a few times. This chain connects TRBV30 to TRBJ1-1; TRBD1 is a possible D gene (6 bases). The V end was cut by 0 bases, the J end by 0 bases, with 11 bases between. CDR1 and CDR2 (germline): GTSNPN, SVGIG (reference sequence). The CDR3 totals 15 residues. The CDR3 region has the DNA TGTGCCTGGAGTGTACAGGGAGGGATGAACACTGAAGCTTTCTTT. Its translation: CAWSVQGGMNTEAFF.

The CDR3 DNA reads TGCGCCAGCAGCGGAGGACAGTCCAGGGCGATACTCTTTCAGTACTTC. Its protein is CASSGGQSRAILFQYF. V gene TRBV5-1 combines with J gene TRBJ2-4; the D gene is possibly TRBD1 (6 bases). The CDR3 consists of 16 residues. Germline-derived CDR1 and CDR2 are SGHRS and YFSETQ. Deletions cut 4 bases from V and 11 bases from J, with 25 bases between.

This clone came up once. This chain joins TRBV7-2 and TRBJ2-3, with a possible D match to TRBD2 (5 bases). Trimming cost V 1 base and J 1 base, with 21 bases left between them. This CDR3 contains 19 residues. Germline lookup yields CDR1 SGHTA and CDR2 FQGNSA. The CDR3 DNA sequence: TGTGCCAGCAGCTTAGAACCCTCCTCCAGCGGTGGTGGCACAGATACGCAGTATTTT. As protein: CASSLEPSSSGGGTDTQYF.

The chain is built from TRBV6-5 and TRBJ2-5; 10 bases align to TRBD2. The germline CDR1 and CDR2 sequences are MNHEY and SVGAGI. Trimming removed 0 bases from V and 5 bases from J; junction bases left unmatched: 6. This CDR3 has 16 amino acids. CDR3 region: CASSYSSGLAMETQYF. CDR3 DNA sequence: TGTGCCAGCAGTTACTCGTCGGGACTAGCGATGGAGACCCAGTACTTC.

The chain is built from TRBV9 and TRBJ1-3, with 8 bases fitting TRBD1. This CDR3 has 17 residues. Germline trimming cut 3 bases from V and 0 bases from J; bases unmatched to any gene: 8. Germline V CDR1 and CDR2: SGDLS, YYNGEE. CDR3 coding DNA: TGTGCCAGCAGCGGCTTAACAGGGGGGAGCTCTGGAAACACCATATATTTT. Its protein is CASSGLTGGSSGNTIYF.

The gene calls are TRBV7-2 and TRBJ2-5, with D perhaps matching TRBD2 (5 bases). The CDR3 totals 14 residues. Deletions cut 5 bases from V and 4 bases from J, with 14 bases between. Germline CDR1 SGHTA, CDR2 FQGNSA. The CDR3 loop is CASSHGLFRETQYF. DNA for the CDR3: TGTGCCAGCAGCCACGGACTCTTCCGAGAGACCCAGTACTTC.

The gene calls are TRBV28 and TRBJ1-4, with TRBD1 matching over 10 bases. The V and J ends lost 0 bases and 7 bases, in that order; junction bases with no gene match: 5. Germline V gene lookup returns CDR1 MDHEN and CDR2 SYDVKM. CDR3 length equals 16 residues. The CDR3 reads CASSLWTGGRGEKLFF. CDR3 nucleotides: TGTGCCAGCAGTTTATGGACAGGGGGCCGGGGTGAAAAACTGTTTTTT.

This chain connects TRBV12-3 or TRBV12-4 to TRBJ2-7, with TRBD1 as a possible D gene (5 bases). The CDR3 extends over 13 amino acids. Trimming stripped 3 bases from V and 3 bases from J, with 9 bases between. In nucleotides, the CDR3 is TGTGCCAGCAGTTTGCCCAGGGTCTACGAGCAGTACTTC. The encoded protein is CASSLPRVYEQYF.

The rearrangement uses TRBV27 and TRBJ2-2; no definite D call. CDR1 is MNHEY and CDR2 is SMNVEV in the germline V gene (reference sequence). With 5 bases removed from V and 3 bases from J, the gap between germline ends came to 7 bases. CDR3 length equals 13 residues. CDR3 sequence (DNA): TGTGCCAGCAGTCCCCCTGACACCGGGGAGCTGTTTTTT. This translates into CASSPPDTGELFF.

This chain joins TRBV6-6 and TRBJ2-1, with 7 bases aligning to TRBD2. Trimming at V came to 11 bases and at J to 0 bases, leaving 4 bases not matched to a gene. The germline V gene has CDR1 MNHNY and CDR2 SVGAGI (reference sequence). The CDR3 covers 13 residues. As DNA, the CDR3 is TGTGCCGCTCGGGAGGTCTCCTACAATGAGCAGTTCTTC. Translating gives CAAREVSYNEQFF.

The J gene is TRBJ2-2, the V gene TRBV5-5, with a weak D call TRBD2 (6 bases). V lost 4 bases to trimming and J lost 6 bases, with 13 bases between them. CDR1 and CDR2 (germline): SGHKS, YYEKEE (reference sequence). This CDR3 comprises 14 residues. The DNA of the CDR3 is TGTGCCAGCAGCACCCCGAGGAGGGCCGGGGAGCTGTTTTTT. Protein sequence: CASSTPRRAGELFF.

J is TRBJ1-1 and V is TRBV19; TRBD1 is a possible D gene (6 bases). V was trimmed by 6 bases and J by 0 bases, leaving 20 bases between them. CDR1 LNHDA and CDR2 SQIVND come from the germline V gene (reference sequence). The CDR3 is 17 residues long. This chain's CDR3 is CASRQVAGANLNTEAFF. DNA for the CDR3: TGTGCCAGTAGGCAGGTCGCGGGGGCGAACCTGAACACTGAAGCTTTCTTT. The complete variable domain, with remaining parts taken from reference TRBV19 and TRBJ1-1, reads DGGITQSPKYLFRKEGQNVTLSCEQNLNHDAMYWYRQDPGQGLRLIYYSQIVNDFQKGDIAEGYSVSREKKESFPLTVTSAQKNPTAFYLCASRQVAGANLNTEAFFGQGTRLTVV.

The gene calls are TRBV2 and TRBJ2-5, with a possible D match to TRBD2 (5 bases). The CDR3 loop spans 15 amino acids. V lost 8 bases to trimming and J lost 4 bases, with 20 bases between them. CDR1 and CDR2 (germline): SNHLY, FYNNEI. For the CDR3, the DNA is TGTGCCAGCTCCCCCCCGAGAGGGCTGAGAGAGACCCAGTACTTC. This encodes CASSPPRGLRETQYF. The full variable domain, its missing parts supplied by reference TRBV2 and TRBJ2-5, is EPEVTQTPSHQVTQMGQEVILRCVPISNHLYFYWYRQILGQKVEFLVSFYNNEISEKSEIFDDQFSVERPDGSNFTLKIRSTKLEDSAMYFCASSPPRGLRETQYFGPGTRLLVL.

The genes are TRBV6-4 and TRBJ2-5; TRBD1 aligns across 8 bases. Germline assignment: CDR1 MRHNA and CDR2 SNTAGT. V lost 4 bases and J lost 4; bases outside the gene matches: 2. The CDR3 is 13 residues long. CDR3 loop: CASSGDRGETQYF. CDR3 in DNA: TGTGCCAGCAGTGGAGACAGGGGAGAGACCCAGTACTTC.